The 23 T cell receptor beta chains listed next were all sequenced from one sample in a study of CD8+ T cells in alopecia areata listed by TCRdb under 2018. Receptor amplification or capture employed the immunoSEQ multiplex PCR assay. For TCR sequencing, RNA was extracted from every sample and reverse transcribed into cDNA to serve as template. In TCRdb, the immuneACCESS table is reduced to in-frame sequences with V and J assigned. These tables do not hold every clone; where another copy was compared, an unresolved V gene accounts for under half, and the others remain unexplained. For this sample there are some 200,000 clones; more than 45% appear just once. Approximately 1.4% of the sample goes to the ten largest clones. The intended sense of this specimen's time point label: about four weeks on oral tofacitinib. The treatment or condition tag for this specimen amounts to: oral pan-JAK inhibitor, 5-10 mg twice daily.

This specimen consisted of CD4+ T cells sorted from blood, obtained at week 4, from a patient treated with tofacitinib. The receptor source for this set is a human donor with alopecia areata.

Turning to this clone: Other DNA sequences in the sample encode the same CDR3. The chain recombines TRBV18 with TRBJ2-7; D ambiguous. Germline CDR1 and CDR2: KGHSH and LQKENI. The V and J ends lost 1 base and 5 bases respectively, with 3 bases between them. The CDR3 contains 11 residues. The CDR3: CASSPRDEQYF. The CDR3 DNA is TGTGCCAGCTCACCACGAGACGAGCAGTACTTC.

The chain couples TRBV30 to TRBJ2-2; TRBD2 is a possible D gene (5 bases). The V gene lost 0 bases and the J gene lost 6 bases, with 8 bases spanning the gap. Per the germline V gene, CDR1 is GTSNPN and CDR2 is SVGIG (reference sequence). This CDR3 has 13 residues. The CDR3 spells CAWSVLLAGELFF. CDR3 bases: TGTGCCTGGAGTGTATTACTAGCCGGGGAGCTGTTTTTT.

The chain joins TRBV9 to TRBJ2-2; D unclear. Deletions cut 4 bases from V and 7 bases from J, with 11 bases between. Germline CDR1 reads SGDLS; CDR2 reads YYNGEE. The CDR3 sequence is 13 residues long. The CDR3 DNA is TGTGCCAGCAGCCAGATCAGTAACGGGGAGCTGTTTTTT. This encodes CASSQISNGELFF.

V gene TRBV5-1 combines with J gene TRBJ2-5, with 10 bases aligning to TRBD1. The CDR3 loop spans 15 amino acids. Germline loops: CDR1 SGHRS, CDR2 YFSETQ. After removal of 3 bases from V and 5 bases from J, the junction contained 7 bases not matched to a gene. CDR3 sequence reads: CASSSRQGAKETQYF. CDR3 bases: TGCGCCAGCAGCTCCCGACAGGGGGCGAAGGAGACCCAGTACTTC.

At least ten counts were recorded for this clone. This rearrangement joins TRBV29-1 to TRBJ1-1; TRBD1 matches 8 bases. Germline V gives CDR1 SQVTM, CDR2 ANQGSEA. The V gene end was trimmed by 4 bases and the J gene end by 0 bases; junction bases not matched to a gene: 7. CDR3 length: 15 residues. CDR3 loop: CSVAPGGGMNTEAFF. The CDR3 DNA reads as TGCAGCGTTGCCCCAGGGGGCGGCATGAACACTGAAGCTTTCTTT.

Points on this clone: Additional DNA sequences in this sample encode the identical CDR3. V usage is TRBV5-1 and J usage is TRBJ1-6, with unresolved D. CDR1 SGHRS and CDR2 YFSETQ come from the germline V gene. V was cut by 5 bases and J by 6 bases, with 6 bases left in between. The CDR3 has 12 residues. The CDR3 region has the DNA TGCGCCAGCAGTTCCGGTAATTCACCCCTCCACTTT. As protein: CASSSGNSPLHF.

The chain links TRBV30 to TRBJ2-7; TRBD2 matches at 10 bases. J gave up 2 bases and V 3 bases, and 7 bases lay outside the gene matches. Germline loops: CDR1 GTSNPN, CDR2 SVGIG (reference sequence). CDR3 length: 15 amino acids. This CDR3 reads CAWRDSGGITYEQYF. Written as DNA, the CDR3 is TGTGCCTGGAGAGATAGCGGGGGGATCACCTACGAGCAGTACTTC.

The rearrangement joins TRBV30 to TRBJ2-1, with 8 bases fitting TRBD2. This CDR3 spans 15 amino acids. V shed 5 bases, J shed 5 bases, and the junction held 11 bases outside the gene matches. Germline lookup yields CDR1 GTSNPN and CDR2 SVGIG (reference sequence). CDR3 sequence reads: CAWGTGLAPDNEQFF. The CDR3 DNA sequence: TGTGCCTGGGGGACCGGACTAGCTCCGGACAATGAGCAGTTCTTC.

The table lists this clone with a few counts. Distinct nucleotide sequences in the sample also encode this CDR3. The chain joins TRBV30 to TRBJ1-1; D uncertain. V was shortened by 0 bases and J by 1 base, with 6 bases between the two germline ends. Per germline, CDR1 GTSNPN and CDR2 SVGIG (reference sequence). The CDR3 has 13 residues. CDR3 nucleotides: TGTGCCTGGAGTGTTGTGGGGAACACTGAAGCTTTCTTT. Translated, it gives CAWSVVGNTEAFF.

This clone was seen many times. The chain joins TRBV5-1 to TRBJ1-4; 7 bases align to TRBD1. The CDR3 is 14 residues long. The junction had 4 bases not matched to a gene; V was cut back by 4 bases and J by 4 bases. Germline CDR1 SGHRS, CDR2 YFSETQ. The CDR3 loop reads CASSQQGLNEKLFF. The CDR3 coding sequence is TGCGCCAGCAGCCAACAGGGGCTTAATGAAAAACTGTTTTTT.

This clone was counted only a few times. The chain couples TRBV10-3 to TRBJ2-7; TRBD1 aligns across 7 bases. This CDR3 is 14 amino acids long. J was trimmed by 3 bases and V by 2 bases; bases with no gene match: 4. In germline, CDR1 is ENHRY, CDR2 SYGVKD. In DNA form, the CDR3 reads TGTGCCATCAGTGAGAGGAACAGGGGCTACGAGCAGTACTTC. Translated: CAISERNRGYEQYF.

This clone occurred a few times. Other nucleotide sequences from this sample produce the same CDR3. The V call is TRBV5-5, the J call TRBJ2-1; no clear D. V was cut by 0 bases and J by 0 bases, with 7 bases left in between. Germline lookup yields CDR1 SGHKS and CDR2 YYEKEE (reference sequence). The CDR3 sequence is 15 residues long. The CDR3 reads CASSLDRVSYNEQFF. In DNA, the CDR3 is TGTGCCAGCAGCTTGGACAGAGTCTCCTACAATGAGCAGTTCTTC.

The chain combines TRBV4-3 with TRBJ1-2; weak D call: TRBD1 (6 bases). The CDR3 spans 14 residues. Germline values: CDR1 LGHNA, CDR2 YSLEER. V shed 0 bases and J shed 8 bases, with 13 bases lying between them. CDR3: CASSQDSAGVGYTF. The DNA for the CDR3 is TGCGCCAGCAGCCAAGATTCCGCAGGGGTCGGCTACACCTTC.

This clone was counted a few times. This sequence joins TRBV29-1 and TRBJ2-1, with D hard to call. From germline, CDR1 is SQVTM and CDR2 ANQGSEA. V lost 3 bases to trimming and J lost 4 bases, with 13 bases between them. This CDR3 is built from 14 residues. The CDR3 sequence: CSVDLNRLYNEQFF. Here the CDR3 DNA reads TGCAGCGTTGACCTAAATCGGCTATACAATGAGCAGTTCTTC.

The chain combines TRBV7-2 with TRBJ2-6; 8 nucleotides match TRBD2. The germline CDR1 and CDR2 sequences are SGHTA and FQGNSA. Germline trimming cut 5 bases from V and 2 bases from J; bases unmatched to any gene: 8. The CDR3 consists of 17 residues. The CDR3 here is CASSLPGLGAGANVLTF. The CDR3 DNA reads TGTGCCAGCAGCCTCCCGGGACTAGGGGCTGGGGCCAACGTCCTGACTTTC.

V is TRBV12-5 and J is TRBJ1-2; no clear D gene. From germline, CDR1 is LGHNT and CDR2 FRNRAP. V was clipped by 2 bases and J by 1 base, with 11 bases between them. The CDR3 is made up of 15 amino acids. This CDR3 reads CASGLKLEGNYGYTF. CDR3 bases: TGTGCTAGTGGTTTGAAACTAGAGGGTAACTATGGCTACACCTTC.

The chain recombines TRBV9 with TRBJ1-3, with TRBD1 matching 7 bases. Trimming removed 0 bases from V and 0 bases from J; junction bases left unmatched: 6. The CDR3 has 17 residues. Germline V lookup: CDR1 SGDLS, CDR2 YYNGEE. This CDR3 is CASSVAPGGSSGNTIYF. The CDR3 bases are TGTGCCAGCAGCGTAGCCCCAGGGGGAAGCTCTGGAAACACCATATATTTT.

This clone has only one observation. The rearrangement joins TRBV5-6 to TRBJ2-7, with D perhaps TRBD1 (5 bases). CDR1 is SGHDT, CDR2 YYEEEE, per germline. Trimming removed 0 bases from V and 3 bases from J, with 13 bases in between. The CDR3 is made up of 15 amino acids. The CDR3 loop is CASSLVARDNYEQYF. The CDR3 DNA is TGTGCCAGCAGCTTGGTTGCCAGGGATAACTACGAGCAGTACTTC.

The chain employs TRBV27 and TRBJ2-1; no definite D call. The V gene's germline CDR1 is MNHEY and CDR2 SMNVEV (reference sequence). CDR3 length equals 12 residues. V was pared by 7 bases and J by 9 bases, with 13 bases between. In DNA form, the CDR3 reads TGTGCCAGCAAGGATAGCTTCAGTGAGCAGTTCTTC. Residues: CASKDSFSEQFF.

The V gene is TRBV5-1, the J gene TRBJ2-3, with TRBD2 identical over 16 bases. CDR1 is SGHRS, CDR2 YFSETQ, per germline. The CDR3 is 18 residues long. V dropped 4 bases and J dropped 0; count of bases not matched to a gene: 5. The CDR3: CASSHGTSGGASTDTQYF. DNA of the CDR3: TGCGCCAGCAGCCACGGGACTAGCGGGGGGGCCAGCACAGATACGCAGTATTTT.

This clone was counted a few times. The V gene is TRBV7-7, the J gene TRBJ2-1; TRBD1 is a possible D gene (6 bases). Trimming removed 4 bases from V and 10 bases from J, with 14 bases in between. The germline CDR1 and CDR2 sequences are SSHAT and FNYEAQ (reference sequence). The CDR3 runs 13 residues. The CDR3 is CASSSGRGKEQFF. The CDR3, as DNA: TGTGCCAGCAGCTCAGGTAGGGGGAAAGAGCAGTTCTTC.

This rearrangement joins TRBV30 to TRBJ1-2; D is ambiguous. The germline CDR1 and CDR2 sequences are GTSNPN and SVGIG (reference sequence). V lost 4 bases and J 4 bases, leaving 10 bases between the germline ends. The CDR3 loop spans 12 amino acids. The CDR3 DNA is TGTGCCTGGAACTTGGGGAGCTATGGCTACACCTTC. This gives the protein CAWNLGSYGYTF.

This clone was detected only once. The junction and the germline gene differ at one end; a read error may be behind it. This sequence joins TRBV7-9 and TRBJ2-7, with D tentatively TRBD1 or TRBD2 (5 bases each). The CDR3 length is 16 residues. Looked up from germline, CDR1 is SEHNR and CDR2 is FQNEAQ (reference sequence). The CDR3 nucleotides read TGTGCCAGCACCTTAGAGGGAAGGACGGGGACGGGGGAGCAGTACTTC. Its protein product is CASTLEGRTGTGEQYF.